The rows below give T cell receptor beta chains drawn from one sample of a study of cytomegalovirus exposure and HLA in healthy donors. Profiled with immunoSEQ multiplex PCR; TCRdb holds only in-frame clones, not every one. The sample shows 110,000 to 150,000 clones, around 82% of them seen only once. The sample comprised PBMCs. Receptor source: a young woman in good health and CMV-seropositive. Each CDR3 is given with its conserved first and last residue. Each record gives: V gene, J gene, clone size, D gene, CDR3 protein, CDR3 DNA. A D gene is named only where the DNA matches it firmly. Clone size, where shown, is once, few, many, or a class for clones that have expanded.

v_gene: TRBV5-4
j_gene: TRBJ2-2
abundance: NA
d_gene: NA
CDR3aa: CASSRDTGELFF
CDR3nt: TGTGCCAGCTCGAGGGACACCGGGGAGCTGTTTTTT

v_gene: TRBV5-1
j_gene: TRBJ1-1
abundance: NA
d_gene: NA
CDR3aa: CASSWGPAGTNTEAFF
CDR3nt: TGCGCCAGCAGCTGGGGGCCGGCAGGGACGAACACTGAAGCTTTCTTT

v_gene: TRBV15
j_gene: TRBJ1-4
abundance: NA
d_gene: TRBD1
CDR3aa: CATSRDQRTGGQGEKLFF
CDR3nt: TGTGCCACCAGCAGAGATCAGAGGACAGGGGGGCAAGGAGAAAAACTGTTTTTT

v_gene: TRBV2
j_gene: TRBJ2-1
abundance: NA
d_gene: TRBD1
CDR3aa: CASSGALQGVKHNEQFF
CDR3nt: TGTGCCAGCAGTGGAGCTTTACAGGGGGTAAAGCACAATGAGCAGTTCTTC

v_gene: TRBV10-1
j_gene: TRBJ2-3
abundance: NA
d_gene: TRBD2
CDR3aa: CASSKLLAGGTDTQYF
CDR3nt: TGCGCCAGCAGTAAGCTTCTAGCGGGGGGTACAGATACGCAGTATTTT

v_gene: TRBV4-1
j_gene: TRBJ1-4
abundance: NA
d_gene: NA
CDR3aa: CASSQDRAGLNEKLFF
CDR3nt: TGCGCCAGCAGCCAAGATAGGGCAGGGCTCAACGAAAAACTGTTTTTT

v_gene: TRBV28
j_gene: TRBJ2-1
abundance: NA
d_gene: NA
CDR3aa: CASSSAGPSYNEQFF
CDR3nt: TGTGCCAGCAGTTCCGCGGGGCCCTCCTACAATGAGCAGTTCTTC

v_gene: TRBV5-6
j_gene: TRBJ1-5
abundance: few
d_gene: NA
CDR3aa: CASRRSTSYSNQPQHF
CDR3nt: TGTGCCAGCAGGCGGTCCACCTCGTATAGCAATCAGCCCCAGCATTTT

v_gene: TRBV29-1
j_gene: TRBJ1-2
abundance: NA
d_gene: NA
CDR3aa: CSVDGSGGYTF
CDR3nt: TGCAGCGTTGACGGGTCGGGTGGCTACACCTTC

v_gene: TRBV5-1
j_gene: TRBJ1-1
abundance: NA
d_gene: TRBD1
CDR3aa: CASSSDRVNTEAFF
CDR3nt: TGCGCCAGCAGCTCCGACAGGGTGAACACTGAAGCTTTCTTT